This T cell receptor (beta chain) was obtained from a study of T cells after somatic rescue of genetic block (dated by TCRdb to the early 2020s). For the study in its entirety: What the study looked at was long-term robustness, specifically in a T-cell system that came about through somatic rescue of a genetic block in T-cell development.

A note on this clone: Its recognized antigen is unknown. Nothing much larger sits one base from this clone, and base qualities are not available.

Library prep was done by the immunoSEQ multiplex PCR assay. Entries here come from immuneACCESS through TCRdb and include only in-frame sequences with V and J called. Some clones fail to appear in such tables; in the studies checked, an unresolved V gene covers under half of the shortfall, and the cause of the remainder is unknown. For this sample there are roughly 67,000 clones; 85% to 95% appear just once. Over 2.5% of the sample goes to the ten largest clones. From V the trimming removes 0 bases and from J it removes 5 bases, while the gene matches leave 6 bases of the junction unaccounted for. The CDR3, cysteine through phenylalanine, is 16 amino acids long. Only the CDR3 portion is preserved as DNA: 48 bases, with reading frame beginning at the first base. From a lookup of the germline V gene, CDR1 and CDR2 are SGHVS and FQNEAQ.

The V and J segments used are TRBV7-8 and TRBJ2-3, and 9 bases in between align with TRBD2. Material: peripheral blood mononuclear cells (PBMCs). The receptor was isolated from a man aged 35-49 years. The CDR3 is CASSLALVAGVDTQYF. The nucleotide sequence is TGTGCCAGCAGCTTAGCGTTGGTAGCGGGGGTAGATACGCAGTATTTT.